A selection of T cell receptor beta chains follows, all from one sample in a study of T cell repertoires in cytomegalovirus infection. TCRdb ran MiXCR on the reads and lists one entry per CDR3 protein. The sample has roughly 500,000 distinct CDR3 sequences, 25% to 35% seen once. For these TCRs, the target antigens are not known. This material consisted of cultured PBMCs, taken from culture after CMV antigen stimulation. Receptors were obtained from a human donor in good health (CMV status not recorded). Some clones in this sample may be carry-over from other donors' samples. CDR3s include the opening cysteine and the closing phenylalanine or tryptophan. D genes are given only for firm matches. Size tells how often a clone was seen (once, few, many) or the class of an expanded clone, and some rows leave it out.

abundance	d_gene	v_gene	j_gene	CDR3nt	CDR3aa
NA	TRBD1	TRBV7-8	TRBJ2-2	TGTGCCAGCAGTTCAATTACCCTGACAGGGACCGGGGAGCTGTTTTTT	CASSSITLTGTGELFF
NA	TRBD2	TRBV6-2/TRBV6-3	TRBJ2-1	TGTGCCAGCACCGAGCGGGGCGGGAGGACCAATGAGCAGTTCTTC	CASTERGGRTNEQFF
few	TRBD2	TRBV7-9	TRBJ2-5	TGTGCCAGCCACCACACGAGCGGGAGGGCGGAAGAGACCCAGTACTTC	CASHHTSGRAEETQYF
NA	NA	TRBV10-3	TRBJ2-3	TGTGCCATCAGGGAGACAAACTCCGGGGCAGATACGCAGTATTTT	CAIRETNSGADTQYF
few	NA	TRBV30	TRBJ2-1	TGTGCCTGGAGTGTATCCAGGAGAGGGTACAATGAGCAGTTCTTC	CAWSVSRRGYNEQFF
few	NA	TRBV7-9	TRBJ1-1	TGTGCCAGCACCAGAGGACACACTGAAGCTTTCTTT	CASTRGHTEAFF
once	NA	TRBV9	TRBJ2-3	TGTGCCAGCAGCGAGGCCGGACTCACGCAGTATTTT	CASSEAGLTQYF
many	TRBD2	TRBV7-2	TRBJ2-5	TGTGCCAGCAGCTCCCTCCGAGCGGGAACGAGGGAGACCCAGTACTTC	CASSSLRAGTRETQYF
NA	NA	TRBV14	TRBJ2-5	TGTGCCAGCAGCCGAAACCCTTTGGAGACCCAGTACTTC	CASSRNPLETQYF
NA	NA	TRBV19	TRBJ2-7	TGTGCCAGTAAAGTGGACGGCCAAGCTCGGTCCTACGAGCAGTACTTC	CASKVDGQARSYEQYF
NA	NA	TRBV5-3	TRBJ2-4	TGTGCCAGCAGCGCTGGTATTGTAGCCAAAAACATTCAGTACTTC	CASSAGIVAKNIQYF
NA	TRBD1	TRBV30	TRBJ1-2	TGTGCCTGGAGTAGGACAGGGGCACGGTATGGCTACACCTTC	CAWSRTGARYGYTF
NA	TRBD2	TRBV4-3	TRBJ2-1	TGCGCCAGCAGCCAAGACGGTAGCGGGAGGGCCTACAATGAGCAGTTCTTC	CASSQDGSGRAYNEQFF
few	NA	TRBV7-2	TRBJ2-1	TGTGCCAGCAGAAAAGTTGGGGACAATGAGCAGTTCTTC	CASRKVGDNEQFF
NA	NA	TRBV20-1	TRBJ1-1	TGCAGTGCTAGAGAGGCGGGAAACACTGAAGCTTTCTTT	CSAREAGNTEAFF
NA	TRBD2	TRBV6-6	TRBJ2-4	TGTGCCAGCAGACCGCGACTAGCGGGGTGGACGAGAAACATTCAGTACTTC	CASRPRLAGWTRNIQYF
NA	NA	TRBV28	TRBJ1-2	TGTGCCAGCAGTTTCTCGGACTATGGCTACACCTTC	CASSFSDYGYTF
few	NA	TRBV6-8	TRBJ1-5	TGTGCCAGCAGTTACTCGGCGGGCGCGAAGCAGCCCCAGCATTTT	CASSYSAGAKQPQHF
few	NA	TRBV20-1	TRBJ1-3	TGCAGCGCCATACAAACAGGAAACACCATATATTTT	CSAIQTGNTIYF
few	TRBD2	TRBV11-1	TRBJ2-1	TGTGCCAGCAGCTTCCGAGGACGACTAGCGGGAGGGCATGAGCAGTTCTTC	CASSFRGRLAGGHEQFF
NA	NA	TRBV7-3	TRBJ2-3	TGTGCCAGCACCGAGGGATATAGCACAGATACGCAGTATTTT	CASTEGYSTDTQYF
many	NA	TRBV29-1	TRBJ2-1	TGCAGCGTTGCGGGGCTGAATGAGCAGTTCTTC	CSVAGLNEQFF